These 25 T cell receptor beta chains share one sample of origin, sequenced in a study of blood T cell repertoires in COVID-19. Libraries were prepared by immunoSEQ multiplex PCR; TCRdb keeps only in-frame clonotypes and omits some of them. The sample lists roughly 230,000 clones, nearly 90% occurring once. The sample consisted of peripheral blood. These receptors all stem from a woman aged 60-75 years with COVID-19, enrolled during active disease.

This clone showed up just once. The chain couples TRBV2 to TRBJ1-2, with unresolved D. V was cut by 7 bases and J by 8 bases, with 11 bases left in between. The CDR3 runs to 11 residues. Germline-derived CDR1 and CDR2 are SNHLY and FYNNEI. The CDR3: CASIREGGYTF. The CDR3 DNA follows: TGTGCCAGCATTAGGGAGGGCGGCTACACCTTC.

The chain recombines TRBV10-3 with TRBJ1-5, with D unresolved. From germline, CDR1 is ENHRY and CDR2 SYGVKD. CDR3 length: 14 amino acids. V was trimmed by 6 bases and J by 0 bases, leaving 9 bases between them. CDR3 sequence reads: CAISLTDSNQPQHF. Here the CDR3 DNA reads TGTGCCATCAGCCTAACAGATAGCAATCAGCCCCAGCATTTT.

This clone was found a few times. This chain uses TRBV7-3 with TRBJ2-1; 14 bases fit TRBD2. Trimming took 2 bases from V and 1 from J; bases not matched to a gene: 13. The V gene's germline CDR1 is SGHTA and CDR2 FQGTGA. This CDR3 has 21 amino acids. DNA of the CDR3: TGTGCCAGCAGCTTACCCCGACTAGCGGGGGGGCGGGGGTATTCCTACAATGAGCAGTTCTTC. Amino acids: CASSLPRLAGGRGYSYNEQFF.

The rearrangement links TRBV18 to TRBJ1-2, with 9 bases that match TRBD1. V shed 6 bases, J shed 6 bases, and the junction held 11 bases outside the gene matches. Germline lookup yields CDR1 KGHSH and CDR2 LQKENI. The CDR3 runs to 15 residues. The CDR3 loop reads CASSSRQGGTNGYTF. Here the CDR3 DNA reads TGTGCCAGCTCGTCCCGACAGGGGGGTACGAATGGCTACACCTTC.

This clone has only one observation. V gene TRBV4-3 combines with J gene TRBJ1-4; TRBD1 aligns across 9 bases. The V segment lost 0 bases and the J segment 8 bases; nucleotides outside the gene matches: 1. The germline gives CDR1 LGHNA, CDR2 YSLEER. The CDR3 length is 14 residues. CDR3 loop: CASSQETGGEKLFF. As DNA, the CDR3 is TGCGCCAGCAGCCAAGAGACAGGGGGGGAAAAACTGTTTTTT.

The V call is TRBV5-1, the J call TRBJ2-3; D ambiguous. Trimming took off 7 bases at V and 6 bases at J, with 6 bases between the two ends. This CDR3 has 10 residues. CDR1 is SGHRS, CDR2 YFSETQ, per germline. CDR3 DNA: TGCGCCAGCCCCCGGGATACGCAGTATTTT. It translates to CASPRDTQYF. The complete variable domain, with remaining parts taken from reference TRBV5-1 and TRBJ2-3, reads KAGVTQTPRYLIKTRGQQVTLSCSPISGHRSVSWYQQTPGQGLQFLFEYFSETQRNKGNFPGRFSGRQFSNSRSEMNVSTLELGDSALYLCASPRDTQYFGPGTRLTVL.

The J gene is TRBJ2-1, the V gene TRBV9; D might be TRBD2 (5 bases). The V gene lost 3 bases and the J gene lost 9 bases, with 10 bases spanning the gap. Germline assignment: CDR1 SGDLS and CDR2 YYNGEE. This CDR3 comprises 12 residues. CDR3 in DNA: TGTGCCAGCAGCGGAACGGGAACTGAGCAGTTCTTC. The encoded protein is CASSGTGTEQFF.

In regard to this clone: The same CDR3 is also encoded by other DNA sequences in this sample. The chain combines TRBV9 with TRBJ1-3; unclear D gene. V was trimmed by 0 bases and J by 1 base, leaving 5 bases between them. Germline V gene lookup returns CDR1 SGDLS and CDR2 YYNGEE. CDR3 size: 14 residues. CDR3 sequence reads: CASSVAGSGNTIYF. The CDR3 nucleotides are TGTGCCAGCAGCGTAGCGGGGTCTGGAAACACCATATATTTT.

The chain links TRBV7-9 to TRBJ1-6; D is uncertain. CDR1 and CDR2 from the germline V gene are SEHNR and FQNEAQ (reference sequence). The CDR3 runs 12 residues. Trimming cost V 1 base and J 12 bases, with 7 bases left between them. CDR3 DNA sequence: TGTGCCAGCAGCTTAGATTATGTACCCCTCCACTTT. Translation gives CASSLDYVPLHF.

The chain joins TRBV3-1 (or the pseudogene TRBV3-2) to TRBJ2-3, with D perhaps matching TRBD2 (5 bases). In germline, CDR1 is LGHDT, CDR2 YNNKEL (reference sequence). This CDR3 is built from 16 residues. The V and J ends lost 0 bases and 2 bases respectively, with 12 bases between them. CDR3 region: CASSQEGLSLTDTQYF. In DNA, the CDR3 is TGTGCCAGCAGCCAAGAAGGACTTAGCCTCACAGATACGCAGTATTTT.

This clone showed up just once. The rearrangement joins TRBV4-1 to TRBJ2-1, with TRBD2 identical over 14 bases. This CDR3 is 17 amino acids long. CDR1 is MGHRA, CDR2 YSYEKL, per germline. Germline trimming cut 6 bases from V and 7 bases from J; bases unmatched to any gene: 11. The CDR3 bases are TGCGCCAGCAGAAGACTCGGACTAGCGGGGGGCGCGAATGAGCAGTTCTTC. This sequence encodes CASRRLGLAGGANEQFF.

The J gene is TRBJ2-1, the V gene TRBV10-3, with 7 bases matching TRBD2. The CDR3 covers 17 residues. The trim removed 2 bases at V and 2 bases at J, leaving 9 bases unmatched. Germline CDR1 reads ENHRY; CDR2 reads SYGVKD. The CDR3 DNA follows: TGTGCCATCAGTGAGGGAGGTTCGGCGGGGGCCTACAATGAGCAGTTCTTC. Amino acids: CAISEGGSAGAYNEQFF.

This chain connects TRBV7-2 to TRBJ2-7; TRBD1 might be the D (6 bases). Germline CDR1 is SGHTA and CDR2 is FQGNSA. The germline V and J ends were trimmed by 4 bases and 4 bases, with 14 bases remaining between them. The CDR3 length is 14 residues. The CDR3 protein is CASSSGTRVYEQYF. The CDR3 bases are TGTGCCAGCAGCTCCGGGACACGAGTGTACGAGCAGTACTTC.

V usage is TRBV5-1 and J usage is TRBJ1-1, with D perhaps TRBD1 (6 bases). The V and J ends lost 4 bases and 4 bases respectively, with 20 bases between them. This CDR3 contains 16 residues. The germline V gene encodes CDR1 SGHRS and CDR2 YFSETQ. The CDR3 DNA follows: TGCGCCAGCAGCCCACGGACAGCCCCTGGGGGCACTGAAGCTTTCTTT. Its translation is CASSPRTAPGGTEAFF.

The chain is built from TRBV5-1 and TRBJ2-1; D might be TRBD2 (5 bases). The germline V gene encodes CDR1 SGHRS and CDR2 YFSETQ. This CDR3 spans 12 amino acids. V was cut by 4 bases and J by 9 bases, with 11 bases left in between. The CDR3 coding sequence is TGCGCCAGCAGCACCTCGGCGGGTGAGCAGTTCTTC. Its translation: CASSTSAGEQFF.

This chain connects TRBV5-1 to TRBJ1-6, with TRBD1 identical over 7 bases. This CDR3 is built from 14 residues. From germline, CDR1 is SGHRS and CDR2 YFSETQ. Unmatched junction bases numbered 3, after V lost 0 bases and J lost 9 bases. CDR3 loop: CASSLGQGASPLHF. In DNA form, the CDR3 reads TGCGCCAGCAGCTTGGGACAGGGCGCTTCACCCCTCCACTTT.

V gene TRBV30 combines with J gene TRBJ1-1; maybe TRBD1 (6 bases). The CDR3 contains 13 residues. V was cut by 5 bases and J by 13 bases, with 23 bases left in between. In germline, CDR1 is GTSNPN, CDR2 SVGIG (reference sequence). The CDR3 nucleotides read TGTGCCTGGGTAAAACCAGGGGACCTACAAGGTTTCTTT. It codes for CAWVKPGDLQGFF.

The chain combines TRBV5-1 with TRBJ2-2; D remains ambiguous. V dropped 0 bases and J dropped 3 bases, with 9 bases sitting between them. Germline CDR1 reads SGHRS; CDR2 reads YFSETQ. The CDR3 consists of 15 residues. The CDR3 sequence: CASSLVPTDTGELFF. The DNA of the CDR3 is TGCGCCAGCAGCTTGGTCCCGACTGACACCGGGGAGCTGTTTTTT.

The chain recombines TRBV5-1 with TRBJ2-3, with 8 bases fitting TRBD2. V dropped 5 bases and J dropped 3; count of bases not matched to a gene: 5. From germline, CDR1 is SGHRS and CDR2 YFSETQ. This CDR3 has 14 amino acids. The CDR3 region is CASRLGGETDTQYF. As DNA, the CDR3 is TGCGCCAGCAGACTCGGGGGGGAGACAGATACGCAGTATTTT.

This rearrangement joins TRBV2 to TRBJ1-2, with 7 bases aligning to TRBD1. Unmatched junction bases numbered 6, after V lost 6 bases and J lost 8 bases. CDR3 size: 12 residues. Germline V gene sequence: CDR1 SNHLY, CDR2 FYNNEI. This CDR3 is CASRPTGRGYTF. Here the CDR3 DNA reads TGTGCCAGCAGGCCGACAGGGAGAGGCTACACCTTC.

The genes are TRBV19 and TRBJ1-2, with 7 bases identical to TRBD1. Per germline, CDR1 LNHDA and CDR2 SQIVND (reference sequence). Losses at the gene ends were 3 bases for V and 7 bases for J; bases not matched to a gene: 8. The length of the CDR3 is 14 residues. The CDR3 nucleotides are TGTGCCAGTAGTATTACAGGGGAAGGTTCTGGCTACACCTTC. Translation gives CASSITGEGSGYTF.

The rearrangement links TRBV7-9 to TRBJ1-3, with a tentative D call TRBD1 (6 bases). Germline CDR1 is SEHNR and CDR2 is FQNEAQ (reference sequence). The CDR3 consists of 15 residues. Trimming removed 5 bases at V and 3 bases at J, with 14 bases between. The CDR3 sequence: CASSLRGAGGNTIYF. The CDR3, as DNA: TGTGCCAGCAGCCTCAGGGGAGCCGGTGGAAACACCATATATTTT. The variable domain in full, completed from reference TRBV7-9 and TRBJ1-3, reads DTGVSQNPRHKITKRGQNVTFRCDPISEHNRLYWYRQTLGQGPEFLTYFQNEAQLEKSRLLSDRFSAERPKGSFSTLEIQRTEQGDSAMYLCASSLRGAGGNTIYFGEGSWLTVV.

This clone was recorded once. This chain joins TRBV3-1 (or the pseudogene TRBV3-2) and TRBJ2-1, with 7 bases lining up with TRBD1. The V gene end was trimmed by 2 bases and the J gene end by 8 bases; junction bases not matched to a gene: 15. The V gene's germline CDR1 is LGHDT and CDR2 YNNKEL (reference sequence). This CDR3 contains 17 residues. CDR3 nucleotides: TGTGCCAGCAGCCAACACAGGGACAGCTCCCGCGGCGATGAGCAGTTCTTC. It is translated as CASSQHRDSSRGDEQFF.

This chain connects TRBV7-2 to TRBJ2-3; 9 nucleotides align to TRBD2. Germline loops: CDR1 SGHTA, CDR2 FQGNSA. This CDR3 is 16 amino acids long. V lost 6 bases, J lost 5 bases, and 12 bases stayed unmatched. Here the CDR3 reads CASSPDAGGPIDTQYF. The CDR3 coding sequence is TGTGCCAGCAGTCCCGACGCGGGGGGGCCAATAGATACGCAGTATTTT.

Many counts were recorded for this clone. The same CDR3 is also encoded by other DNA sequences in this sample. The CDR3 protein is CAWSADRYEQYF. The CDR3 DNA reads TGTGCCTGGAGCGCGGACAGATACGAGCAGTACTTC. The rearrangement links TRBV30 to TRBJ2-7; the D gene is possibly TRBD1 (6 bases). This CDR3 has 12 amino acids. CDR1 GTSNPN and CDR2 SVGIG come from the germline V gene (reference sequence). The V and J ends lost 3 bases and 4 bases respectively, with 10 bases between them.